Following are 23 T cell receptor beta chains from one sample sequenced in a study of CD8+CD57+ T cells in acquired aplastic anemia (dated by TCRdb to between 2018 and 2020). Patients chosen for sequencing had shown expansion of CD8+CD57+ cells by flow cytometry. For sequencing, an Illumina HiSeq 2000 was employed. Genomic DNA served as template for TCR beta VDJ combination and CDR3 sequence profiling. Using fastp at Q25 and MiXCR, TCRdb reprocessed the public reads and kept productive beta chains. Merged by CDR3 protein, the rows form single entries marked with the most common genes and DNA. The sample profile shows 450,000 to 550,000 distinct CDR3 sequences; approximately 32% of them were found once. The leading ten clones occupy nearly 0.85% of the sample. The sequencing input was sorted CD4+, CD8+, or CD8+CD57+ T cells (not recorded which) from PBMCs. All receptors come from a human donor with aplastic anemia.

Regarding this clonotype: This may come from a read error, since a much larger clone is one base off. The rearrangement joins TRBV11-2 to TRBJ2-3; TRBD1 agrees at 7 bases. CDR1 SGHAT and CDR2 FQNNGV come from the germline V gene. V was clipped by 2 bases and J by 2 bases; unmatched bases: 4. The CDR3 totals 15 residues. CDR3 sequence reads: CASSLRGQNTDTQYF. CDR3 nucleotides: TGTGCCAGCAGCTTACGGGGACAGAACACAGATACGCAGTATTTT.

About this clonotype itself: A much bigger clone sits one base away, suggesting this may be a read error. The chain links TRBV29-1 to TRBJ2-1; 10 positions match TRBD1. The CDR3 consists of 11 residues. J gave up 12 bases and V 7 bases, and 6 bases lay outside the gene matches. Germline CDR1 SQVTM, CDR2 ANQGSEA. Here the CDR3 DNA reads TGCAGCGCCGGACAGGGGGATGGGCAGTTCTTC. Amino acids: CSAGQGDGQFF.

V usage is TRBV19 and J usage is TRBJ1-6; D may be TRBD1 (5 bases). CDR1 and CDR2 from the germline V gene are LNHDA and SQIVND (reference sequence). The CDR3 runs to 14 residues. Deletions cut 3 bases from V and 6 bases from J, with 9 bases between. The CDR3 region has the DNA TGTGCCAGTAGTATCCAGGGAACTAATTCACCCCTCCACTTT. It is translated as CASSIQGTNSPLHF.

About this clonotype itself: A read error may produce the germline difference seen at one junction end. The chain employs TRBV3-1 and TRBJ2-3; 9 bases fit TRBD2. The CDR3 sequence is 17 residues long. Germline V gene sequence: CDR1 LGHDT, CDR2 YNNKEL (reference sequence). The CDR3 is CASCQGHLAGVGDTQYF. The CDR3 DNA sequence: TGTGCCAGCTGCCAAGGGCACTTAGCGGGAGTTGGAGATACGCAGTATTTT.

This clonotype was detected many times. This CDR3 is CASSPDSSYEQYF. In nucleotides, the CDR3 is TGTGCCAGCAGCCCGGACAGTTCCTACGAGCAGTACTTC. The J gene is TRBJ2-7, the V gene TRBV4-2; a possible D gene is TRBD1 (6 bases). CDR3 length: 13 residues. Germline loops: CDR1 LGHNA, CDR2 YNFKEQ. Trimming pared 4 bases from V and 1 base from J, leaving 8 bases between.

The table lists this clonotype with a few counts. This chain connects TRBV11-2 to TRBJ2-7; the match to TRBD1 covers 9 bases. The CDR3 is made up of 16 amino acids. V dropped 1 base and J dropped 6; count of bases not matched to a gene: 10. Germline V gene data show CDR1 as SGHAT and CDR2 as FQNNGV. CDR3 amino acids: CASSLGTGTGTGEQYF. The CDR3 DNA sequence: TGTGCCAGCAGCTTAGGAACCGGGACAGGGACCGGCGAGCAGTACTTC.

This clonotype was observed many times. This rearrangement joins TRBV25-1 to TRBJ2-7, with TRBD2 matching 7 bases. The CDR3 sequence is 14 residues long. Germline CDR1 reads MGHDK; CDR2 reads SYGVNS. V shed 5 bases and J 4 bases; nucleotides not matched to a gene: 8. The CDR3 nucleotides read TGTGCCAGCAGTCTTCCTGGGGGGGAGTACGAGCAGTACTTC. Amino acid sequence: CASSLPGGEYEQYF.

This clonotype came up many times. The chain has TRBV19 and TRBJ1-6; 7 bases are shared with TRBD1. The V segment lost 4 bases and the J segment 9 bases; nucleotides outside the gene matches: 3. This CDR3 is built from 13 residues. Looked up from germline, CDR1 is LNHDA and CDR2 is SQIVND (reference sequence). The CDR3 here is CASSTHRGSPLHF. The CDR3 bases are TGTGCCAGTAGTACCCACAGGGGTTCACCCCTCCACTTT.

This clonotype has at least ten counts. V gene TRBV24-1 combines with J gene TRBJ1-5; D perhaps matches TRBD1 (6 bases). Trimming shortened V by 7 bases and J by 7 bases, and 13 bases separated the two germline ends. Per the germline V gene, CDR1 is KGHDR and CDR2 is SFDVKD. CDR3 length: 13 amino acids. CDR3 region: CATSNRVRQPQHF. Written as DNA, the CDR3 is TGTGCCACCAGCAACAGGGTTCGCCAGCCCCAGCATTTT.

As for this clonotype: One end of the junction is discordant with germline, which a read error may explain. The chain carries TRBV10-3 and TRBJ1-1, with D perhaps TRBD1 (6 bases). This CDR3 has 11 amino acids. Germline CDR1 and CDR2: ENHRY and SYGVKD. The CDR3: CVISVRGEDFF. The CDR3 bases are TGTGTCATCAGTGTTAGGGGGGAAGATTTCTTT.

This chain connects TRBV27 to TRBJ1-1; 8 positions match TRBD1. J lost 6 bases, V lost 6 bases, and 12 bases had no gene match. The CDR3 totals 15 residues. Germline V gene lookup returns CDR1 MNHEY and CDR2 SMNVEV (reference sequence). In DNA form, the CDR3 reads TGTGCCAGCAGCCGACGTCGGACAGGGCTTTCTGAAGCTTTCTTT. This encodes CASSRRRTGLSEAFF.

This clonotype was picked up a small number of times. The rearrangement uses TRBV4-1 and TRBJ2-2; D is uncertain. The germline V gene encodes CDR1 MGHRA and CDR2 YSYEKL. Deletions cut 1 base from V and 1 base from J, with 10 bases between. This CDR3 contains 16 residues. The CDR3: CASSQVSRLNTGELFF. DNA of the CDR3: TGCGCCAGCAGCCAAGTTTCGCGACTGAACACCGGGGAGCTGTTTTTT.

As for this clonotype: This clone may be a read error of a much larger clone one base away. The chain combines TRBV7-9 with TRBJ1-6, with D perhaps matching TRBD1 (5 bases). In germline, CDR1 is SEHNR, CDR2 FQNEAQ (reference sequence). This CDR3 is built from 16 residues. CDR3 nucleotide sequence: TGTGCCAGCAGCTCCGTTCGTAGGGGTTATAATTCACCCCCCCACTTT. Translating it yields CASSSVRRGYNSPPHF. Together with reference TRBV7-9 and TRBJ1-6, the CDR3 gives the full variable domain: DTGVSQNPRHKITKRGQNVTFRCDPISEHNRLYWYRQTLGQGPEFLTYFQNEAQLEKSRLLSDRFSAERPKGSFSTLEIQRTEQGDSAMYLCASSSVRRGYNSPPHFGNGTRLTVT.

CDR3 DNA: TGTGCCAGCAGCTTATGGAACAGGGCTCGGGTGAACACTGAAGCTTTCTTT. Its protein is CASSLWNRARVNTEAFF. The V and J genes are TRBV11-2 and TRBJ1-1; tentatively, D is TRBD1 (6 bases). Germline values: CDR1 SGHAT, CDR2 FQNNGV. There are 17 residues in the CDR3. Deletions cut 2 bases from V and 0 bases from J, with 16 bases between.

This clonotype was detected only once. Just one base apart from a much larger clone, this may be a read error. The chain has TRBV5-1 and TRBJ2-7; 9 nucleotides line up with TRBD1. With V trimmed by 4 bases and J by 6 bases, 8 bases remained unmatched. Looked up from germline, CDR1 is SGHRS and CDR2 is YFSETQ. This CDR3 is 14 amino acids long. CDR3 amino acids: CASSHGQGRGEQYF. Written as DNA, the CDR3 is TGCGCCAGCAGCCATGGACAGGGGAGGGGCGAGCAGTACTTC.

Many counts were recorded for this clonotype. The J gene is TRBJ2-1, the V gene TRBV2; 9 bases match TRBD1. V shed 5 bases and J 5 bases; nucleotides not matched to a gene: 4. CDR1 is SNHLY and CDR2 is FYNNEI in the germline V gene. The CDR3 runs 14 residues. This CDR3 is CASSPGTGNNEQFF. The CDR3 DNA sequence: TGTGCCAGCAGTCCCGGGACAGGGAACAATGAGCAGTTCTTC.

V gene TRBV7-3 combines with J gene TRBJ2-7; 7 nucleotides match TRBD2. Germline V gene data show CDR1 as SGHTA and CDR2 as FQGTGA. The CDR3 loop spans 18 amino acids. Germline trimming cut 1 base from V and 4 bases from J; bases unmatched to any gene: 16. The CDR3 protein is CASSLMGGTGRMAYEQYF. In DNA form, the CDR3 reads TGTGCCAGCAGCTTAATGGGGGGGACCGGGAGGATGGCGTACGAGCAGTACTTC.

The chain links TRBV20-1 to TRBJ1-2, with TRBD1 as a possible D gene (5 bases). Between the trimmed V and J ends, which lost 0 bases and 8 bases, there was a span of 16 bases. Germline V gene sequence: CDR1 DFQATT, CDR2 SNEGSKA (reference sequence). The CDR3 length is 14 residues. The CDR3 coding sequence is TGCAGTGCTAGAGATCTGGGGGAGGGTTACGGCTACACCTTC. The encoded protein is CSARDLGEGYGYTF.

This clonotype occurred a few times. The J gene is TRBJ1-1, the V gene TRBV7-2; 7 nucleotides agree with TRBD1. CDR3 size: 14 residues. With 5 bases clipped from V and 2 bases from J, the junction kept 5 bases outside the gene matches. Germline values: CDR1 SGHTA, CDR2 FQGNSA. CDR3 coding DNA: TGTGCCAGCAGCCGAGCAGGGGGAAACACTGAAGCTTTCTTT. Protein sequence: CASSRAGGNTEAFF. Looking up the rest from reference TRBV7-2 and TRBJ1-1 gives the full variable domain: GAGVSQSPSNKVTEKGKDVELRCDPISGHTALYWYRQSLGQGLEFLIYFQGNSAPDKSGLPSDRFSAERTGGSVSTLTIQRTQQEDSAVYLCASSRAGGNTEAFFGQGTRLTVV.

This clonotype occurred many times. The chain carries TRBV10-1 and TRBJ1-3; 11 bases are a match to TRBD1. V was clipped by 6 bases and J by 0 bases; unmatched bases: 4. In germline, CDR1 is WNHNN, CDR2 SYGVQD (reference sequence). The CDR3 has 16 residues. The CDR3 region has the DNA TGCGCCAGCAGAGTAGGGACAGGGGGCTCTGGAAACACCATATATTTT. The encoded protein is CASRVGTGGSGNTIYF.

Turning to this clonotype: A read error may explain this, as a much larger clone is one base away. The chain uses TRBV5-1 and TRBJ2-3, with D perhaps matching TRBD1 or TRBD2 (5 bases each). This CDR3 spans 15 amino acids. Per the germline V gene, CDR1 is SGHRS and CDR2 is YFSETQ. The CDR3 nucleotides are TGCGCCAGCGGCTTGGACCTACGGGGCGCAGATACGCAGTATTTT. Translated: CASGLDLRGADTQYF.

Of note for this clonotype: Mismatch with germline at one junction end may stem from a read error. The chain combines TRBV27 with TRBJ1-5, with a possible D match to TRBD1 (6 bases). CDR1 MNHEY and CDR2 SMNVEV come from the germline V gene (reference sequence). CDR3 size: 15 residues. In DNA, the CDR3 is TGTGCCGGCAGTCGACAGGAGGGGCCCAATCAGCCCCAGCATTTT. This gives the protein CAGSRQEGPNQPQHF.

This chain joins TRBV15 and TRBJ2-7; 12 bases align to TRBD2. V shed 5 bases and J 5 bases; nucleotides not matched to a gene: 7. This CDR3 is built from 15 residues. Germline assignment: CDR1 LNHNV and CDR2 YYDKDF (reference sequence). CDR3 protein: CATSLRLAGEDEQYF. DNA of the CDR3: TGTGCCACCAGCTTACGACTAGCGGGGGAAGACGAGCAGTACTTC. The variable domain in full, with the rest retrieved from reference TRBV15 and TRBJ2-7, is DAMVIQNPRYQVTQFGKPVTLSCSQTLNHNVMYWYQQKSSQAPKLLFHYYDKDFNNEADTPDNFQSRRPNTSFCFLDIRSPGLGDTAMYLCATSLRLAGEDEQYFGPGTRLTVT.